Listed below are T cell receptor beta chains from one sample, sequenced in a study of blood T cell repertoires in COVID-19. Sequencing was performed with immunoSEQ multiplex PCR; in TCRdb, only in-frame clones are kept and a portion is missing. Of around 140,000 clones in the sample, approximately 88% are singletons; the top ten hold around 1.7%. The sequenced material came from peripheral blood. All receptors come from a woman in her 50s with acute or convalescent COVID-19. CDR3s include the opening cysteine and the closing phenylalanine or tryptophan. The D gene is left open where the match is weak. Rows may omit the clone size; those that give it use once, few, many or a size class.

abundance: NA
v_gene: TRBV9
j_gene: TRBJ2-7
d_gene: TRBD2
CDR3aa: CASSVTSGTSYEQYF
CDR3nt: TGTGCCAGCAGCGTCACTAGCGGGACCTCCTACGAGCAGTACTTC

abundance: NA
v_gene: TRBV6-5
j_gene: TRBJ2-3
d_gene: NA
CDR3aa: CASTGTTRTDTQYF
CDR3nt: TGTGCCAGCACCGGGACAACGCGGACAGATACGCAGTATTTT

abundance: NA
v_gene: TRBV18
j_gene: TRBJ1-6
d_gene: TRBD1
CDR3aa: CASSPLSGGDSSPLHF
CDR3nt: TGTGCCAGCTCACCACTATCAGGGGGCGATTCTTCACCCCTCCACTTT

abundance: NA
v_gene: TRBV7-3
j_gene: TRBJ2-7
d_gene: TRBD2
CDR3aa: CASSLRLAGAISSPTSPLSYEQYF
CDR3nt: TGTGCCAGCAGCTTAAGACTAGCGGGCGCAATCTCCTCTCCTACGAGCCCCCTCTCCTACGAGCAGTACTTC

abundance: NA
v_gene: TRBV7-3
j_gene: TRBJ2-3
d_gene: NA
CDR3aa: CASSFDRKTTDTQYF
CDR3nt: TGTGCCAGCAGCTTCGACAGAAAGACCACAGATACGCAGTATTTT

abundance: NA
v_gene: TRBV3-1/TRBV3-2
j_gene: TRBJ2-7
d_gene: TRBD2
CDR3aa: CASSRAGVAYEQYF
CDR3nt: TGTGCCAGCAGCCGTGCGGGGGTGGCCTACGAGCAGTACTTC

abundance: NA
v_gene: TRBV9
j_gene: TRBJ2-1
d_gene: NA
CDR3aa: CASSVQLVLGEQFF
CDR3nt: TGTGCCAGCAGCGTCCAACTAGTTTTGGGCGAGCAGTTCTTC

abundance: NA
v_gene: TRBV5-8
j_gene: TRBJ1-4
d_gene: TRBD1
CDR3aa: CASTPQGVATNEKLFF
CDR3nt: TGTGCCAGCACCCCACAGGGGGTTGCAACTAATGAAAAACTGTTTTTT

abundance: NA
v_gene: TRBV7-9
j_gene: TRBJ2-5
d_gene: TRBD1
CDR3aa: CASSQDRVETQYF
CDR3nt: TGTGCCAGCAGCCAAGACAGGGTAGAGACCCAGTACTTC

abundance: once
v_gene: TRBV6-5
j_gene: TRBJ1-4
d_gene: NA
CDR3aa: CASTPSRGLNEKLFF
CDR3nt: TGTGCCAGCACCCCGTCGCGGGGTTTAAATGAAAAACTGTTTTTT

abundance: NA
v_gene: TRBV6-2/TRBV6-3
j_gene: TRBJ2-2
d_gene: NA
CDR3aa: CASSYSAGELFF
CDR3nt: TGTGCCAGCAGTTACTCGGCTGGGGAGCTGTTTTTT

abundance: NA
v_gene: TRBV6-5
j_gene: TRBJ1-1
d_gene: NA
CDR3aa: CATNLGHNTEAFF
CDR3nt: TGTGCCACGAACTTGGGACACAACACTGAAGCTTTCTTT